The 19 T cell receptor beta chains below come from one sample, sequenced in a study of sequential checkpoint blockade in melanoma. Treatment given: randomized to nivolumab then ipilimumab (arm A) or the reverse (arm B). Profiling relied on immunoSEQ multiplex PCR, and the TCRdb table lists in-frame clones only, not all of them. The sample has about 27,000 clones, approximately 75% seen once. The material was CD8+ T cells sorted from blood (inferred from file names), obtained from a patient given nivolumab and ipilimumab in sequence. The receptors here all came from a human donor with melanoma.

By share, this clone counts as medium-sized. J is TRBJ1-1 and V is TRBV5-6; D gene unclear. The V and J ends lost 4 bases and 0 bases respectively, with 16 bases between them. The CDR3 consists of 16 residues. CDR1 and CDR2 from the germline V gene are SGHDT and YYEEEE. The CDR3 bases are TGTGCCAGCAGCCCCCCTTTACGGGAGATGAACACTGAAGCTTTCTTT. Encoded protein: CASSPPLREMNTEAFF.

The V call is TRBV27, the J call TRBJ1-2; 8 nucleotides align to TRBD1. CDR1 and CDR2 (germline): MNHEY, SMNVEV (reference sequence). V trimming: 4 bases; J trimming: 5 bases; junction bases outside the gene matches: 12. The CDR3 is 16 residues long. The CDR3 sequence is CASSYLPAGGAYGYTF. The CDR3 DNA is TGTGCCAGCAGTTACCTACCCGCAGGGGGCGCGTATGGCTACACCTTC.

The V and J genes are TRBV4-2 and TRBJ2-7, with 7 nucleotides matching TRBD2. After removal of 2 bases from V and 0 bases from J, the junction contained 4 bases not matched to a gene. The length of the CDR3 is 15 residues. The germline CDR1 and CDR2 sequences are LGHNA and YNFKEQ. The CDR3 sequence: CASSQWASGSYEQYF. In nucleotides, the CDR3 is TGTGCCAGCAGCCAATGGGCTAGCGGCTCCTACGAGCAGTACTTC.

The chain links TRBV4-1 to TRBJ2-7; 9 positions match TRBD2. There are 16 residues in the CDR3. Looked up from germline, CDR1 is MGHRA and CDR2 is YSYEKL. After removal of 4 bases from V and 2 bases from J, the junction contained 9 bases not matched to a gene. The CDR3: CASSPGSGLATYEQYF. Here the CDR3 DNA reads TGCGCCAGCAGCCCCGGTTCGGGACTAGCTACCTACGAGCAGTACTTC.

CDR3 loop: CASSRAGVDEQFF. DNA for the CDR3: TGTGCCAGTAGTCGGGCAGGGGTCGATGAGCAGTTCTTC. The chain has TRBV19 and TRBJ2-1, with TRBD1 as a possible D gene (6 bases). V gave up 5 bases and J gave up 8 bases, with 13 bases separating them. CDR1 is LNHDA and CDR2 is SQIVND in the germline V gene (reference sequence). The CDR3 covers 13 residues.

The chain links TRBV19 to TRBJ1-1, with TRBD1 identical over 7 bases. CDR1 and CDR2 (germline): LNHDA, SQIVND (reference sequence). J lost 5 bases, V lost 5 bases, and 8 bases had no gene match. This CDR3 has 14 amino acids. The CDR3 nucleotides are TGTGCCAGTAGTCCGGGGACAGAATATACTGAAGCTTTCTTT. Protein: CASSPGTEYTEAFF.

V gene TRBV4-1 combines with J gene TRBJ2-5, with 8 bases identical to TRBD2. Germline-derived CDR1 and CDR2 are MGHRA and YSYEKL. The V gene end was trimmed by 1 base and the J gene end by 1 base; junction bases not matched to a gene: 5. This CDR3 has 16 amino acids. The CDR3 spells CASSQVAGGIQETQYF. The CDR3 DNA is TGCGCCAGCAGCCAAGTTGCGGGGGGAATCCAAGAGACCCAGTACTTC.

This clone was seen a single time. The chain combines TRBV15 with TRBJ1-5; weak D call: TRBD1 (5 bases). V was pared by 5 bases and J by 4 bases, with 15 bases between. Germline V gives CDR1 LNHNV, CDR2 YYDKDF (reference sequence). CDR3 size: 15 residues. The CDR3 protein is CATSPHRGGNQPQHF. In DNA, the CDR3 is TGTGCCACCAGCCCCCACCGGGGGGGGAATCAGCCCCAGCATTTT.

The chain links TRBV2 to TRBJ1-4; D ambiguous. CDR1 and CDR2 (germline): SNHLY, FYNNEI. V lost 5 bases and J 6 bases, leaving 10 bases between the germline ends. CDR3 length equals 13 residues. CDR3 residues: CASSNMRDEKLFF. DNA for the CDR3: TGTGCCAGCAGTAACATGAGGGATGAAAAACTGTTTTTT.

The DNA of the CDR3 is TGTGCCAGCTCACTCACTTCGACAGGGGAAGCTTTCTTT. It encodes CASSLTSTGEAFF. The chain has TRBV18 and TRBJ1-1; 7 nucleotides agree with TRBD1. This CDR3 spans 13 amino acids. Germline V gives CDR1 KGHSH, CDR2 LQKENI. V lost 4 bases and J lost 8; bases outside the gene matches: 7.

The J gene is TRBJ2-3, the V gene TRBV5-4, with 9 bases lining up with TRBD2. V lost 7 bases and J lost 4; bases outside the gene matches: 7. The CDR3 is made up of 14 amino acids. Germline V gene data show CDR1 as SGHNT and CDR2 as YYREEE (reference sequence). The CDR3 protein is CASGGIAGADTQYF. Written as DNA, the CDR3 is TGTGCCAGCGGGGGAATAGCGGGGGCAGATACGCAGTATTTT.

The chain employs TRBV29-1 and TRBJ2-5, with D possibly TRBD1 on 6 matching bases. This CDR3 spans 14 amino acids. Germline V CDR1 and CDR2: SQVTM, ANQGSEA. The germline V and J ends were trimmed by 4 bases and 1 base, with 13 bases remaining between them. CDR3 nucleotide sequence: TGCAGCGTTGCAGCCGGGACAACCCAAGAGACCCAGTACTTC. It is translated as CSVAAGTTQETQYF. The full variable domain, rest sourced from reference TRBV29-1 and TRBJ2-5, is SAVISQKPSRDICQRGTSLTIQCQVDSQVTMMFWYRQQPGQSLTLIATANQGSEATYESGFVIDKFPISRPNLTFSTLTVSNMSPEDSSIYLCSVAAGTTQETQYFGPGTRLLVL.

The gene calls are TRBV6-4 and TRBJ2-3; 8 bases match TRBD2. V was pared by 6 bases and J by 6 bases, with 5 bases of the junction left unmatched. The CDR3 extends over 13 amino acids. The V gene's germline CDR1 is MRHNA and CDR2 SNTAGT. CDR3 loop: CASSGGAKDTQYF. In DNA, the CDR3 is TGTGCCAGCAGCGGGGGGGCCAAGGATACGCAGTATTTT.

V is TRBV6-5 and J is TRBJ1-2; D ambiguous. This CDR3 has 16 amino acids. Germline V gives CDR1 MNHEY, CDR2 SVGAGI. The ends were cut back, 0 bases at V and 8 bases at J, with 19 bases in the middle. DNA of the CDR3: TGTGCCAGCAGTTACTCGGATATTACAGAGAAGAACGGCTACACCTTC. Encoded protein: CASSYSDITEKNGYTF.

The rearrangement uses TRBV7-8 and TRBJ2-2, with 11 bases fitting TRBD2. Germline trimming cut 1 base from V and 3 bases from J; bases unmatched to any gene: 7. This CDR3 region has 18 residues. Germline CDR1 is SGHVS and CDR2 is FQNEAQ. The DNA of the CDR3 is TGTGCCAGCAGCTTAGGGGTTAGCGGGGGGGACTACACCGGGGAGCTGTTTTTT. It specifies CASSLGVSGGDYTGELFF.

This clone ranks as large (0.1 to 1%). The rearrangement links TRBV7-6 to TRBJ1-2, with D possibly TRBD1 on 5 matching bases. This CDR3 spans 16 amino acids. Trimming took 0 bases from V and 5 from J, leaving 16 bases between them. Germline lookup yields CDR1 SGHVS and CDR2 FNYEAQ. The CDR3 nucleotides are TGTGCCAGCAGCTTAGCCGGGACTCCCGACTCTTATGGCTACACCTTC. Its translation: CASSLAGTPDSYGYTF.

The gene calls are TRBV29-1 and TRBJ1-2, with 7 bases matching TRBD1. This CDR3 comprises 11 residues. Germline CDR1 and CDR2: SQVTM and ANQGSEA. V lost 4 bases to trimming and J lost 8 bases; unmatched junction nucleotides: 4. DNA of the CDR3: TGCAGCGTTGGCGGAGGGGGCGGCTACACCTTC. Residues: CSVGGGGGYTF.

This chain joins TRBV4-1 and TRBJ2-7; unclear D gene. Germline CDR1 reads MGHRA; CDR2 reads YSYEKL. The CDR3 is 17 residues long. The V gene lost 1 base and the J gene lost 4 bases, with 20 bases spanning the gap. The CDR3 is CASSQGVGATVRYEQYF. Here the CDR3 DNA reads TGCGCCAGCAGCCAAGGGGTTGGAGCTACCGTCCGATACGAGCAGTACTTC.

The V call is TRBV7-8, the J call TRBJ1-5; D is ambiguous. Germline CDR1 SGHVS, CDR2 FQNEAQ. The CDR3 contains 13 residues. V lost 5 bases to trimming and J lost 2 bases, with 7 bases between them. The CDR3 DNA follows: TGTGCCAGCAGCGTTATAGGCAATCAGCCCCAGCATTTT. Translated: CASSVIGNQPQHF.